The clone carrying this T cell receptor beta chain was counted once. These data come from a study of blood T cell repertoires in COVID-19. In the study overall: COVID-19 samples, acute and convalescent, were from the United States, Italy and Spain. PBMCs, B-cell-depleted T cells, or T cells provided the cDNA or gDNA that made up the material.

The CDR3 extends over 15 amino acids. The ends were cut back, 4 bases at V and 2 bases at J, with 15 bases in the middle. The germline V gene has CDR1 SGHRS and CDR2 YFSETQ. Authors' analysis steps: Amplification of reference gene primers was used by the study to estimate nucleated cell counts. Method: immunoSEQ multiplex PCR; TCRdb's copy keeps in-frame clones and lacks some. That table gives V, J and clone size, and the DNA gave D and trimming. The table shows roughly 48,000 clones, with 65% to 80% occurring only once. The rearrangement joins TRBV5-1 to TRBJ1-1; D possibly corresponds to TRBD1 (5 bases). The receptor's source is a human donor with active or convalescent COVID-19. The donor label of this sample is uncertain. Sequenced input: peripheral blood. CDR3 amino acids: CASSGAGSTNTEAFF. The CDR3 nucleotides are TGCGCCAGCAGCGGTGCAGGGTCCACTAACACTGAAGCTTTCTTT.